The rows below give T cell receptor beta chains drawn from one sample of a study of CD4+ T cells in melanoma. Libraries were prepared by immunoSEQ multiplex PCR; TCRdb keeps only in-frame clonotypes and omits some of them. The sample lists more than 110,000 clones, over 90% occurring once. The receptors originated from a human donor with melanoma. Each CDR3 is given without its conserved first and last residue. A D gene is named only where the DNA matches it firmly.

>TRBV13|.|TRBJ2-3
ASSTRGGTQY
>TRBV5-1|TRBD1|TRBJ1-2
ASSSRTGGLANYGYT
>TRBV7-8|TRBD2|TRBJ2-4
ASSLQTVGSRGVKNIQY
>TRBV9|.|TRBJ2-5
ASSVGGRREETQY
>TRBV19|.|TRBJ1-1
ASRSGSGLAF
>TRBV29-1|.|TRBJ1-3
SVEAGEDTIY
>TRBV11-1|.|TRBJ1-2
ASSLGPIMYYGYT
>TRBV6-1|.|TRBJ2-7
ATEQGLSYEQY
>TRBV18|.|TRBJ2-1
ASSPLGGGGYNEQF
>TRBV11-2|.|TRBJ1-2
ASSLELHGYT
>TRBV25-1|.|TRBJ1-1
ASSDHTGGTEAF
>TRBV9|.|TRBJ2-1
ASSVVGTGYSYNEQF
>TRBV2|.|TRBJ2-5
ASRGPPGAETQY
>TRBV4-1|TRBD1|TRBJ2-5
ASSQDTGGIETQY
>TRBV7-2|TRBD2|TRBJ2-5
ASSLVGLETETQY
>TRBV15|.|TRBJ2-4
ATSKAELAKNIQY
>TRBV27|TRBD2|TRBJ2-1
ASRRGGVNNEQF
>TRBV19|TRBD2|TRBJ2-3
ASSQSPLAGVADTQY
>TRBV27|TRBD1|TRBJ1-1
ASRPTGTVKLF
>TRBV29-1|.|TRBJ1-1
SVEDNRAF
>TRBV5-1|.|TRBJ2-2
ASSLGQLNTGELF
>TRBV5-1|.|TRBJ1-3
ASSLEVRAGNTIY
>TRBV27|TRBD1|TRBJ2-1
ASGSSVKGALGEQF
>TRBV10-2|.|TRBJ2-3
ASIDRESSTDTQY
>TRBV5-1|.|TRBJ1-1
ASRPGGQEWPEAF
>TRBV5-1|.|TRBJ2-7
ASSLTAHYEQY
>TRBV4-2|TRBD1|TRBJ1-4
ASSRQGGSNEKLF
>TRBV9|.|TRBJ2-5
ASSRGGGIQETQY
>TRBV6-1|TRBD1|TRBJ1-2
ASEPRRTGWEG
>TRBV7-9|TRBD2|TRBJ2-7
ASSLGGGPYEQY
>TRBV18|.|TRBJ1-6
ASSRDRKSSPLH
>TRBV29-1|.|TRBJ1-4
SVGQGPQKLF
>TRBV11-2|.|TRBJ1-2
ASSLGFLSEEANYGYT
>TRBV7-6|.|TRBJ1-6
ASSLASQPVAAPLH
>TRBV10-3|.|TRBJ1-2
AISTGSNYGYT
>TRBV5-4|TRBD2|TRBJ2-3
ASSWGGPLNTDTQY
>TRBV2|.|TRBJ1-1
ASSEQARTEAF
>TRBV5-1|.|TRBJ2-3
ASSPGTGTDTQY
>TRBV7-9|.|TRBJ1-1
ASSSQMNTEAF
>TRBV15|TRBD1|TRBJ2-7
ATSRDSGTGMYEQY
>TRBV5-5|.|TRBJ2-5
ASSLARGASEAQY
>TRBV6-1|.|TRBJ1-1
ASSGDRNTEAF
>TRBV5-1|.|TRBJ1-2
ASSLMGDENYGYT
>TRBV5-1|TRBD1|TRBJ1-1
ASRGQGSDTEAF
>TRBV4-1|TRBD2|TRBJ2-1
ASSPSPGLAVANNEQF
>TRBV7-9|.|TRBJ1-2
ASSLEGTGYT
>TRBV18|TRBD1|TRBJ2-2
ASSSRDSAYGELF
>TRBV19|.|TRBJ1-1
ASKVDNMNTEAF
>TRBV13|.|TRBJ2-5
ASSLDRQETQY